The 14 T cell receptor beta chains reported below all come from one sample, sequenced in a study of CD8+ T cells in alopecia areata. As to treatment: oral pan-JAK inhibitor, 5-10 mg twice daily. After isolation, RNA underwent reverse transcription to generate cDNA as the sequencing template. Sequencing was performed with immunoSEQ multiplex PCR; in TCRdb, only in-frame clones are kept and a portion is missing. The data contain under 200,000 clones, roughly 65% of them singletons. This specimen was CD4+ T cells sorted from blood, taken at week 4, from a patient treated with tofacitinib. These receptors were obtained from a human donor with alopecia areata.

V and J are TRBV6-5 and TRBJ2-7, with D perhaps matching TRBD1 (5 bases). V was pared by 2 bases and J by 6 bases, with 14 bases between. The germline gives CDR1 MNHEY, CDR2 SVGAGI. The CDR3 covers 14 residues. CDR3 in amino acids: CASSYPQGEVEQYF. As DNA, the CDR3 is TGTGCCAGCAGTTACCCCCAGGGCGAAGTCGAGCAGTACTTC.

This clone has a handful of counts. The rearrangement joins TRBV21-1 to TRBJ2-7; TRBD1, the table's D call, was not compared with the DNA. TRBV21-1 is noted as a pseudogene. The CDR3 is made up of 16 amino acids. For the CDR3, the DNA is TGTGCCAGCAGCAAACTTGGGACAGGGGGTACCTACGAGCAGTACTTC. Protein sequence: CASSKLGTGGTYEQYF.

V is TRBV27 and J is TRBJ1-2; maybe TRBD1 (5 bases). The CDR3 spans 15 residues. CDR1 and CDR2 from the germline V gene are MNHEY and SMNVEV (reference sequence). Deletions cut 5 bases from V and 4 bases from J, with 17 bases between. This chain's CDR3 is CASSRTGGGAYGYTF. The CDR3 DNA is TGTGCCAGCAGTCGAACCGGGGGAGGGGCCTATGGCTACACCTTC.

This clone was seen only once. Additional DNA sequences in this sample encode the identical CDR3. The CDR3: CSARDRERETQYF. Here the CDR3 DNA reads TGCAGCGCCCGGGACAGGGAGAGAGAGACCCAGTACTTC. The rearrangement links TRBV29-1 to TRBJ2-5; 9 bases match TRBD1. V lost 7 bases, J lost 4 bases, and 7 bases stayed unmatched. CDR1 is SQVTM and CDR2 is ANQGSEA in the germline V gene. This CDR3 has 13 amino acids. Combining the CDR3 with reference TRBV29-1 and TRBJ2-5 gives the whole variable domain SAVISQKPSRDICQRGTSLTIQCQVDSQVTMMFWYRQQPGQSLTLIATANQGSEATYESGFVIDKFPISRPNLTFSTLTVSNMSPEDSSIYLCSARDRERETQYFGPGTRLLVL.

The chain employs TRBV29-1 and TRBJ2-7; TRBD1 is a possible D gene (5 bases). The CDR3 runs to 12 residues. V lost 5 bases and J 2 bases, leaving 10 bases between the germline ends. Germline CDR1 is SQVTM and CDR2 is ANQGSEA. The CDR3 region is CSVQDTAYEQYF. The CDR3, as DNA: TGCAGCGTTCAGGACACAGCCTACGAGCAGTACTTC.

J is TRBJ2-3 and V is TRBV16; TRBD1 might be the D (6 bases). The V end lost 5 bases, the J end lost 6 bases, and 15 bases lay between the germline ends. This CDR3 comprises 14 residues. The germline V gene has CDR1 KGHSY and CDR2 FQNENV. CDR3 sequence (DNA): TGTGCCAGCAGCGCACACAGACAGGCCGATACGCAGTATTTT. The encoded protein is CASSAHRQADTQYF.

The chain couples TRBV30 to TRBJ1-1; D not certain. Between the trimmed V and J ends, which lost 4 bases and 5 bases, there was a span of 14 bases. The length of the CDR3 is 13 residues. Germline lookup yields CDR1 GTSNPN and CDR2 SVGIG (reference sequence). The DNA of the CDR3 is TGTGCCTGGAAAGTCCCGGGTGGGACTGAAGCTTTCTTT. Translation: CAWKVPGGTEAFF.

This chain connects TRBV10-3 to TRBJ2-3; no clear D. V was clipped by 3 bases and J by 4 bases, with 5 bases between them. Germline CDR1 is ENHRY and CDR2 is SYGVKD. CDR3 length: 12 amino acids. CDR3 nucleotides: TGTGCCATCAGTGAATATTCAGATACGCAGTATTTT. This gives the protein CAISEYSDTQYF.

This clone occurred a few times. The chain carries TRBV4-1 and TRBJ2-1; TRBD2 matches at 11 bases. Trimming cost V 8 bases and J 0 bases; bases outside gene matches: 12. Germline V gene lookup returns CDR1 MGHRA and CDR2 YSYEKL. This CDR3 spans 18 amino acids. CDR3 region: CASGGTSGSPSSYNEQFF. CDR3 DNA: TGCGCCAGCGGAGGGACTAGCGGATCTCCTAGCTCCTACAATGAGCAGTTCTTC.

This clone appeared a single time. Other DNA sequences in this specimen translate into the identical CDR3. The V and J genes are TRBV30 and TRBJ2-4; no firm D call. This CDR3 has 11 amino acids. Germline values: CDR1 GTSNPN, CDR2 SVGIG (reference sequence). The V end lost 0 bases, the J end lost 6 bases, and 3 bases lay between the germline ends. This chain's CDR3 is CAWSVGNIQYF. CDR3 coding DNA: TGTGCCTGGAGTGTTGGAAACATTCAGTACTTC.

The chain carries TRBV7-2 and TRBJ2-7, with D unresolved. V lost 3 bases to trimming and J lost 3 bases, with 6 bases between them. Looked up from germline, CDR1 is SGHTA and CDR2 is FQGNSA. The CDR3 contains 12 residues. The CDR3 DNA is TGTGCCAGCAGCTTTCGGCTCTACGAGCAGTACTTC. As protein: CASSFRLYEQYF.

The sample holds one count of this clone. Other DNA sequences in the sample encode the same CDR3. The rearrangement links TRBV30 to TRBJ1-5, with D unclear. There are 13 residues in the CDR3. Germline V gives CDR1 GTSNPN, CDR2 SVGIG (reference sequence). Trimming stripped 2 bases from V and 4 bases from J, with 9 bases between. CDR3 DNA: TGTGCCTGGAGTAGGACTGGGAATCAGCCCCAGCATTTT. This encodes CAWSRTGNQPQHF.

The V and J genes are TRBV29-1 and TRBJ2-5; perhaps TRBD1 as D (7 bases). Gene TRBJ2-7 matches the end of the DNA better, so the J call may be wrong. The germline V gene encodes CDR1 SQVTM and CDR2 ANQGSEA. The CDR3 covers 12 residues. The CDR3 nucleotides read TGCAGCGTTGAACAGGGGGGCCACGAGCAGTACTTC. It codes for CSVEQGGHEQYF.

V is TRBV7-9 and J is TRBJ2-6; D might be TRBD2 (6 bases). The germline V gene has CDR1 SEHNR and CDR2 FQNEAQ (reference sequence). This CDR3 has 16 residues. The ends were cut back, 1 base at V and 4 bases at J, with 11 bases in the middle. The CDR3 region has the DNA TGTGCCAGCAGCTTAGGACTAGGGGTCGGGGCCAACGTCCTGACTTTC. This codes for CASSLGLGVGANVLTF.